These 10 T cell receptor beta chains share one sample of origin, sequenced in a study of molecular identifiers for immune sequencing clone quantification. TCRdb re-called the PCR reads through MiXCR, storing one row per CDR3 protein. The sample holds over 85,000 distinct CDR3 sequences, 25% seen once. Sequencing was carried out using naive CD8+ T cells from blood, with Jurkat cell RNA spiked in. Subset here: FACS-sorted CD8+CD4-CCR7+CD45RA+ naive T cells. Receptors originate from a human donor in good health. Some libraries in this study had Jurkat cell RNA spiked in.

On this clonotype: This may arise from a read error, as a much more abundant clone is one base away. The chain employs TRBV7-9 and TRBJ1-1, with D hard to call. V was shortened by 1 base and J by 1 base, with 10 bases between the two germline ends. CDR3 length: 15 amino acids. Germline CDR1 SEHNR, CDR2 FQNEAQ (reference sequence). The CDR3 nucleotides read TGTGCCAGCAGCTTAGGAGACGGAAGGAACACTGAAGCTTTCTTT. Amino acids: CASSLGDGRNTEAFF.

About this clonotype: A clone one base away is much larger, so this may be a read error. This chain connects TRBV20-1 to TRBJ1-3; D is ambiguous. Trimming took 3 bases from V and 0 from J, leaving 12 bases between them. CDR1 is DFQATT, CDR2 SNEGSKA, per germline (reference sequence). The CDR3 totals 15 residues. In DNA form, the CDR3 reads TGCAGTGCTAGGCCCGGACTCAGCTCTGGAAACACCATATATTTT. Translated, it gives CSARPGLSSGNTIYF.

Regarding this clonotype: The conserved phenylalanine or tryptophan is not found at the CDR3 terminus, so this likely reflects a read error. The limits of the CDR3 on the DNA are not certain, so only TCRdb's listed CDR3 is given. The gene calls are TRBV5-3 and TRBJ2-7. TRBV5-3 is filed as an ORF, its function uncertain. From its first to its last residue, the CDR3 has 9 amino acids. The CDR3 sequence is CASGLTTAC.

This clonotype was picked up a small number of times. The chain is built from TRBV28 and TRBJ2-2; TRBD1 is a possible D gene (6 bases). V lost 5 bases to trimming and J lost 6 bases, with 10 bases between them. CDR1 MDHEN and CDR2 SYDVKM come from the germline V gene. The CDR3 has 13 residues. The CDR3 here is CASSTGKAGELFF. The CDR3 DNA reads as TGTGCCAGCAGTACAGGGAAGGCCGGGGAGCTGTTTTTT.

The rearrangement joins TRBV12-3 or TRBV12-4 to TRBJ2-7, with a weak D call TRBD2 (5 bases). The CDR3 consists of 13 residues. V gave up 3 bases and J gave up 3 bases, with 9 bases separating them. CDR3 protein: CASSFTDYYEQYF. CDR3 in DNA: TGTGCCAGCAGTTTCACTGACTACTACGAGCAGTACTTC.

This chain connects TRBV27 to TRBJ1-4; D is perhaps TRBD1 (6 bases). The CDR3 spans 14 residues. CDR1 MNHEY and CDR2 SMNVEV come from the germline V gene (reference sequence). The ends were cut back, 2 bases at V and 7 bases at J, with 11 bases in the middle. The DNA of the CDR3 is TGTGCCAGCAGTTTACAGGGGTTGGGTGAAAAACTGTTTTTT. This sequence encodes CASSLQGLGEKLFF. Complete variable domain (other parts from reference TRBV27 and TRBJ1-4): EAQVTQNPRYLITVTGKKLTVTCSQNMNHEYMSWYRQDPGLGLRQIYYSMNVEVTDKGDVPEGYKVSRKEKRNFPLILESPSPNQTSLYFCASSLQGLGEKLFFGSGTQLSVL.

The sample holds many counts of this clonotype. The chain links TRBV20-1 to TRBJ2-7, with TRBD2 matching over 11 bases. The V and J ends lost 6 bases and 3 bases, in that order; junction bases with no gene match: 7. Germline V CDR1 and CDR2: DFQATT, SNEGSKA (reference sequence). This CDR3 comprises 14 residues. The CDR3 region is CSAMGLADVYEQYF. DNA of the CDR3: TGCAGTGCAATGGGACTAGCGGACGTCTACGAGCAGTACTTC.

This clonotype showed up just a few times. J is TRBJ2-2 and V is TRBV11-2; no reliable D call. Germline CDR1 and CDR2: SGHAT and FQNNGV. V was cut by 7 bases and J by 6 bases, with 21 bases left in between. The CDR3 is made up of 16 amino acids. The CDR3 reads CASIQIDLSLSGELFF. In DNA form, the CDR3 reads TGTGCCAGCATCCAAATCGACCTGAGCTTGTCCGGGGAGCTGTTTTTT.

The chain is built from TRBV29-1 and TRBJ2-7; D is undetermined. Trimming cost V 5 bases and J 4 bases, with 9 bases left between them. This CDR3 has 11 residues. The germline CDR1 and CDR2 sequences are SQVTM and ANQGSEA. As DNA, the CDR3 is TGCAGCGTTTATCTAGAATACGAGCAGTACTTC. Translation: CSVYLEYEQYF.

Of note for this clonotype: A much larger clone lies one base from this, so it may be a read error. The chain uses TRBV4-1 and TRBJ2-5; D is possibly TRBD1 or TRBD2 (5 bases each). The CDR3 is 15 residues long. The germline V gene has CDR1 MGHRA and CDR2 YSYEKL. The CDR3 here is CASNQEGRVTETQYF. The CDR3 region has the DNA TGCGCCAGCAACCAAGAGGGCAGGGTGACCGAGACCCAGTACTTC.